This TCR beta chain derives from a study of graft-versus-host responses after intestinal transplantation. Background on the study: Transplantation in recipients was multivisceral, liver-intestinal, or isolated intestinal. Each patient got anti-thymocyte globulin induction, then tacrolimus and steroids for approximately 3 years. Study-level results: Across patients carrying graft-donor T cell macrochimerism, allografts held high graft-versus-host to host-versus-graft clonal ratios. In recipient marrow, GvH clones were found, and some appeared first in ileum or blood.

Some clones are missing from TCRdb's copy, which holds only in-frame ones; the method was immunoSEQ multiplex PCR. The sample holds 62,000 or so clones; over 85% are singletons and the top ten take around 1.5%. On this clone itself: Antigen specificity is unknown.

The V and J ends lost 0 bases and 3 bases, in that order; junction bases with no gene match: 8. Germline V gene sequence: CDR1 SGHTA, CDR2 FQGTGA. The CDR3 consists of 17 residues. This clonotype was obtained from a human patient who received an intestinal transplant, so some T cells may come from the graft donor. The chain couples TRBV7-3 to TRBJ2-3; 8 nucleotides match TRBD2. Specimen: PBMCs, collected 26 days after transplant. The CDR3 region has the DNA TGTGCCAGCAGCTTAACGTTACGGGGGGGCGTGACAGATACGCAGTATTTT. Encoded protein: CASSLTLRGGVTDTQYF.